This TCR beta chain is from a study of identical twins. Regarding the study as a whole: A cross-sectional statistical analysis, not follow-up of the same donors, supported the conclusions. Beta out-of-frame sequences displayed a weaker excess of sharing between twins. Zero-insertion findings could be partly confounded by invariant cells (MAIT and iNKT cells). While abundant cord blood beta clonotypes carried fewer insertions, memory repertoires showed no such pattern.

The CDR3 length is 19 residues. Between the trimmed V and J ends, which lost 3 bases and 4 bases, there was a span of 28 bases. Germline V CDR1 and CDR2: DFQATT, SNEGSKA (reference sequence). Via MiXCR, TCRdb re-called the 5' RACE reads, giving one row per CDR3 protein. The sample holds 310,000 or so distinct CDR3 sequences, over 8.5% seen once. This clonotype was seen only a few times. Its antigen remains unidentified. The same specimen was also included in a second study, on yellow fever vaccine responses in identical twins.

Sequenced: CD8+ T cells sorted from blood. The receptor's source is a woman between 18 and 29 years old in good health. The genes are TRBV20-1 and TRBJ2-1; a possible D gene is TRBD2 (6 bases). The CDR3 spells CSARLDGFIAAEPYNEQFF. CDR3 bases: TGCAGTGCTAGGCTCGACGGGTTCATAGCGGCCGAACCTTACAATGAGCAGTTCTTC.